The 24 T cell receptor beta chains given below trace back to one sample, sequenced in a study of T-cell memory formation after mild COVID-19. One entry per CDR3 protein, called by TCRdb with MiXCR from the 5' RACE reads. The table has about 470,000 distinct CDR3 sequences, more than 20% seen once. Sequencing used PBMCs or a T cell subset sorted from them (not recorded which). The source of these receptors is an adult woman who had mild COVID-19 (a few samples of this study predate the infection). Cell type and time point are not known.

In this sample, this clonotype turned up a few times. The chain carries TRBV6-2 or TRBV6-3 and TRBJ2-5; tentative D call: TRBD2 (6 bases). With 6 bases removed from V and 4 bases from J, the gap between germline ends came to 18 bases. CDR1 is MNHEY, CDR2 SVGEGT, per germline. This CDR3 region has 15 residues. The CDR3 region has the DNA TGTGCCAGCAGCCCCGGTGGCCCGCGGGGAGAGACCCAGTACTTC. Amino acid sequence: CASSPGGPRGETQYF.

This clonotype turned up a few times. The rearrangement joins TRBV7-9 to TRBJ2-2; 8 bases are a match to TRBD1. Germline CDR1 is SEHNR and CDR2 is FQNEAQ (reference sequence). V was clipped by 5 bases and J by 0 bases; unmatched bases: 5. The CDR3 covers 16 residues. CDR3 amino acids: CASSQLDRANTGELFF. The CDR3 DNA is TGTGCCAGCAGCCAACTGGACAGGGCGAACACCGGGGAGCTGTTTTTT.

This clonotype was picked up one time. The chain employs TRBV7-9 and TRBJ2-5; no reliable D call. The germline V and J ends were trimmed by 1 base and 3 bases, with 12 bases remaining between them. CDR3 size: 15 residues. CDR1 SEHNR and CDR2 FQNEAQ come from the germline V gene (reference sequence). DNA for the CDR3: TGTGCCAGCAGCTTAGACGGTCCCCGGAAAGAGACCCAGTACTTC. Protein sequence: CASSLDGPRKETQYF.

The CDR3 loop reads CAWSGREGIMGYGYTF. CDR3 DNA: TGTGCCTGGAGTGGAAGGGAGGGGATCATGGGCTATGGCTACACCTTC. This chain links TRBV30 with TRBJ1-2; TRBD1 might be the D (5 bases). Germline V lookup: CDR1 GTSNPN, CDR2 SVGIG (reference sequence). The length of the CDR3 is 16 residues. V shed 1 base and J shed 4 bases, with 19 bases lying between them.

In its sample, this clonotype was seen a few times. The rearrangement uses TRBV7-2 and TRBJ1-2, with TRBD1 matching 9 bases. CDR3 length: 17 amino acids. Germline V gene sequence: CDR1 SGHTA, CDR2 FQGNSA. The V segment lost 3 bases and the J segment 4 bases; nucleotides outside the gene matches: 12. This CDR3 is CASSLGSQGARPYGYTF. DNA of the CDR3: TGTGCCAGCAGCTTGGGATCACAGGGGGCGCGCCCCTATGGCTACACCTTC.

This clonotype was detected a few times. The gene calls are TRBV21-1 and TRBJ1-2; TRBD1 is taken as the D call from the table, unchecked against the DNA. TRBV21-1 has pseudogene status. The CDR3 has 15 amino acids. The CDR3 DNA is TGTGCCAGCAGCAAAGGGGGCAGGGCGATCTATGGCTACACCTTC. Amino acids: CASSKGGRAIYGYTF.

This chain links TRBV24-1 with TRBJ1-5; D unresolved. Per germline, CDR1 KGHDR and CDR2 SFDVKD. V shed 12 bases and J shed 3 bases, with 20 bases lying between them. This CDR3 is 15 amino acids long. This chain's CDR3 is CAPYESSSSNQPQHF. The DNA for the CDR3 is TGTGCCCCCTATGAGTCTTCCTCCTCCAATCAGCCCCAGCATTTT.

The CDR3 loop is CSARTNPGGDERDEQFF. CDR3 bases: TGCAGTGCTCGCACCAACCCAGGGGGTGACGAGAGGGATGAGCAGTTCTTC. J is TRBJ2-1 and V is TRBV20-1; TRBD1 matches at 7 bases. Per germline, CDR1 DFQATT and CDR2 SNEGSKA (reference sequence). CDR3 length equals 17 residues. V lost 5 bases and J lost 8; bases outside the gene matches: 21.

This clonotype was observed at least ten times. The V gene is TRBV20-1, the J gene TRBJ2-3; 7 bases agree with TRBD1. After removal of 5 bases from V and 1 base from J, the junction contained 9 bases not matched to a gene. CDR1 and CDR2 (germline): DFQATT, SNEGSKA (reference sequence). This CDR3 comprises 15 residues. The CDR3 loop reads CSAPNRGQGTDTQYF. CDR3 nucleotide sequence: TGCAGTGCTCCCAACCGAGGACAGGGCACAGATACGCAGTATTTT.

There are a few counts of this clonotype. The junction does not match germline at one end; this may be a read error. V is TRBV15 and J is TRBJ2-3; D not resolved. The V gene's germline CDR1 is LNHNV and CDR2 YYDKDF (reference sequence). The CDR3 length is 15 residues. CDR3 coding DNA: TGTGCCACCAGTAGAGGAGATAGCCTTGGAGATACGCAGTATTTT. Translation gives CATSRGDSLGDTQYF.

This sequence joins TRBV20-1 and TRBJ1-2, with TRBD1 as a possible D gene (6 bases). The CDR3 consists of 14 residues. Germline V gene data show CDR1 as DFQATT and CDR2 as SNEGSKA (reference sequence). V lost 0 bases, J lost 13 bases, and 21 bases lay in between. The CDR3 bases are TGCAGTGCTAGAGATGAGGGGGACCCACGCTTCTCCACCTTC. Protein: CSARDEGDPRFSTF.

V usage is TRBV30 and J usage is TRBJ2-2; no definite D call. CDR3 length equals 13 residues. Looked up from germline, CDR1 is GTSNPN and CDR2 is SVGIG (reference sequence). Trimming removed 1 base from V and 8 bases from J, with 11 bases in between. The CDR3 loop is CAWSDVTGGELFF. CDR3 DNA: TGTGCCTGGAGTGATGTTACCGGGGGGGAGCTGTTTTTT.

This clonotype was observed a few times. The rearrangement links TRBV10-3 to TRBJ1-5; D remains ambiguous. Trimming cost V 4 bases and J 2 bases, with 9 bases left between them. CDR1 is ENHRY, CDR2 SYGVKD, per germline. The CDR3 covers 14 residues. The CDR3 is CAISVAGGNQPQHF. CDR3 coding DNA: TGTGCCATCAGTGTGGCGGGTGGCAATCAGCCCCAGCATTTT.

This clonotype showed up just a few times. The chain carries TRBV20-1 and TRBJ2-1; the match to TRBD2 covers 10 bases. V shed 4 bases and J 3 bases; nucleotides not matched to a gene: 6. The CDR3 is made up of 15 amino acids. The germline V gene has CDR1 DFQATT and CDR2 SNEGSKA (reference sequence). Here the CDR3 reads CSATLAGGLYNEQFF. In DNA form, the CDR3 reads TGCAGTGCTACCTTAGCGGGGGGACTCTACAATGAGCAGTTCTTC.

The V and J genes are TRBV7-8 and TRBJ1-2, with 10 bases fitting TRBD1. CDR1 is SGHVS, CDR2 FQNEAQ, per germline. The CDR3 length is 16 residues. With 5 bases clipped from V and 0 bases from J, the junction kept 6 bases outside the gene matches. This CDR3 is CASSPWDRGANYGYTF. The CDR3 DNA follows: TGTGCCAGCAGCCCCTGGGACAGGGGAGCTAACTATGGCTACACCTTC. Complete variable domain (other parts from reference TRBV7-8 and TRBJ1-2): GAGVSQSPRYKVAKRGQDVALRCDPISGHVSLFWYQQALGQGPEFLTYFQNEAQLDKSGLPSDRFFAERPEGSVSTLKIQRTQQEDSAVYLCASSPWDRGANYGYTFGSGTRLTVV.

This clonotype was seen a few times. The CDR3 spells CASSYSTSGGSYEQYF. CDR3 nucleotides: TGTGCCAGCAGTTACTCGACTAGCGGGGGTTCCTACGAGCAGTACTTC. J is TRBJ2-7 and V is TRBV6-5; 12 nucleotides align to TRBD2. Germline assignment: CDR1 MNHEY and CDR2 SVGAGI. V gave up 0 bases and J gave up 1 base; unmatched junction bases: 1. The length of the CDR3 is 16 residues.

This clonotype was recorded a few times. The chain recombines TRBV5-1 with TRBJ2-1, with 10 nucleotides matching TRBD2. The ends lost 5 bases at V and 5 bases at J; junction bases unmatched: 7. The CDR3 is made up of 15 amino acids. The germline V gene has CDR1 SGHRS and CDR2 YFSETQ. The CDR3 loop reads CASRPGAGGHNEQFF. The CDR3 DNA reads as TGCGCCAGCAGGCCGGGAGCGGGGGGGCACAATGAGCAGTTCTTC. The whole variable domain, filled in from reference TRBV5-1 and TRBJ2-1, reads KAGVTQTPRYLIKTRGQQVTLSCSPISGHRSVSWYQQTPGQGLQFLFEYFSETQRNKGNFPGRFSGRQFSNSRSEMNVSTLELGDSALYLCASRPGAGGHNEQFFGPGTRLTVL.

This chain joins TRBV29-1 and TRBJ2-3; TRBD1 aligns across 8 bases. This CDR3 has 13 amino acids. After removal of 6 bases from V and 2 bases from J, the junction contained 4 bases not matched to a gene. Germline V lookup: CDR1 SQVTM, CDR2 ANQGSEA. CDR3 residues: CSVMTGDTDTQYF. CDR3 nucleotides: TGCAGCGTAATGACAGGGGACACAGATACGCAGTATTTT.

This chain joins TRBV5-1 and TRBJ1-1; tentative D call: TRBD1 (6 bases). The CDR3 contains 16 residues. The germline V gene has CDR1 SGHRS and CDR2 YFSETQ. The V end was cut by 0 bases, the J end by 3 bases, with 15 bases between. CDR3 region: CASSLELGTPYTEAFF. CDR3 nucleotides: TGCGCCAGCAGCTTGGAGCTCGGGACACCTTACACTGAAGCTTTCTTT.

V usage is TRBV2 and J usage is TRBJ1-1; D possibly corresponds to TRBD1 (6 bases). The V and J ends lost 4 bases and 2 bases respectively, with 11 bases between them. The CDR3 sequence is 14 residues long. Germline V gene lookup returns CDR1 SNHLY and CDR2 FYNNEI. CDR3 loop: CASSGETGNTEAFF. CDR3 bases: TGTGCCAGCAGTGGAGAGACAGGAAACACTGAAGCTTTCTTT.

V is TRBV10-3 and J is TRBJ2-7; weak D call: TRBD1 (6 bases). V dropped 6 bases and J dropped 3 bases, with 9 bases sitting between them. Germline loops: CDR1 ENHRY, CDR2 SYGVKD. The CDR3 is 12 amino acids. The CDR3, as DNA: TGTGCCATCAGGGACAGCGACTACGAGCAGTACTTC. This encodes CAIRDSDYEQYF.

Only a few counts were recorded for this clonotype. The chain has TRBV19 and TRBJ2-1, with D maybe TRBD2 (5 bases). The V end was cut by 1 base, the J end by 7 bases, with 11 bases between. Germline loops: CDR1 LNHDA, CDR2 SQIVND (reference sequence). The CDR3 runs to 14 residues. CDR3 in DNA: TGTGCCAGTAGTATAGGAGGGAGACGGAATGAGCAGTTCTTC. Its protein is CASSIGGRRNEQFF.

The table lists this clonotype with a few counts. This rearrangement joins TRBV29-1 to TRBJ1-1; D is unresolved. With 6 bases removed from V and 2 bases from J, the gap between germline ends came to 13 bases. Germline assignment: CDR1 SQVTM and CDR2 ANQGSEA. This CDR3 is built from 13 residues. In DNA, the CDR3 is TGCAGCGTCAACGGACGTCAAAACACTGAAGCTTTCTTT. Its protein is CSVNGRQNTEAFF.

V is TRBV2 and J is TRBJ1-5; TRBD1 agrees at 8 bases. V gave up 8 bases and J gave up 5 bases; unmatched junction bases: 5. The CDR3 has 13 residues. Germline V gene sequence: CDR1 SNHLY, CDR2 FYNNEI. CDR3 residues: CASGQGIDQPQHF. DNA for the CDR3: TGTGCCAGCGGACAGGGTATCGATCAGCCCCAGCATTTT.